This T cell receptor (beta chain) was captured in a study of early T cells in non-severe SARS-CoV-2 infection. Germline V lookup: CDR1 SNHLY, CDR2 FYNNEI. CDR3 length equals 10 residues. V lost 6 bases and J 4 bases, leaving 3 bases between the germline ends. TCRdb processed the 5' RACE reads anew with MiXCR; each CDR3 protein has one entry. The table lists around 67,000 distinct CDR3 sequences, approximately 10% of them singletons, with about 4.1% in the top ten. This clonotype was seen many times. Sequencing was carried out using whole blood. This receptor was taken from an adult who was a healthcare worker with PCR-confirmed SARS-CoV-2 infection or an uninfected control (not recorded which). The chain couples TRBV2 to TRBJ1-1; D uncertain. The DNA for the CDR3 is TGTGCCAGCAGGGTCACTGAAGCTTTCTTT. It codes for CASRVTEAFF.